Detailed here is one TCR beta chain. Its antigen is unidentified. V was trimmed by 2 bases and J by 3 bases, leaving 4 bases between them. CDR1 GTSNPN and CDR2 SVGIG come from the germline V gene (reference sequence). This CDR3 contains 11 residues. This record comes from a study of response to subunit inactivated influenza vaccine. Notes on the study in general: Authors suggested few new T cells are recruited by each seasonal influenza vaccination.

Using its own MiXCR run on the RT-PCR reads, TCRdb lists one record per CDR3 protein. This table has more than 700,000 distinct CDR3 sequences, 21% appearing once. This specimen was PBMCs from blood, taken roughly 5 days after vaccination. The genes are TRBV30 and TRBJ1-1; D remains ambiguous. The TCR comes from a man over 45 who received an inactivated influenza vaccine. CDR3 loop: CAWSHYTEAFF. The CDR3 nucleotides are TGTGCCTGGAGTCATTACACTGAAGCTTTCTTT.